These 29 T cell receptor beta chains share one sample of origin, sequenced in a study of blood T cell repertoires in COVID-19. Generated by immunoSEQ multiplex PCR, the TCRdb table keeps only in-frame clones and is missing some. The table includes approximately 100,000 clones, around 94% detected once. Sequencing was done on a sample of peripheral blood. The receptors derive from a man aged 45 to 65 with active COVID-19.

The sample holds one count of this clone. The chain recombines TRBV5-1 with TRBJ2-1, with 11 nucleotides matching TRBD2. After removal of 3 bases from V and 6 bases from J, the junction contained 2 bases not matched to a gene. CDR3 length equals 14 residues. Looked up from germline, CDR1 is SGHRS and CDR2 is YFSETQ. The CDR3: CASSSGLAANEQFF. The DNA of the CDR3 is TGCGCCAGCAGCTCGGGACTAGCGGCCAATGAGCAGTTCTTC.

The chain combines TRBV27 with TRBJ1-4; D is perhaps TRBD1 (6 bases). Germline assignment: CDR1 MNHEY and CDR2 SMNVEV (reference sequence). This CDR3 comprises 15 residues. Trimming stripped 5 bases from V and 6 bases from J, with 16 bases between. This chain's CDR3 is CASSSSTGRYEKLFF. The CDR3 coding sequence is TGTGCCAGCAGTAGTAGCACAGGGAGATATGAAAAACTGTTTTTT.

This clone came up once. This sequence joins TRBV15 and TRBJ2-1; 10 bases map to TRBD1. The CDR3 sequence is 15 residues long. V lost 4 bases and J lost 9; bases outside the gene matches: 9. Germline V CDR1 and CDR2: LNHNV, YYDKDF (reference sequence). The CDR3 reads CATSTGQGEYSEQFF. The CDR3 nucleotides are TGTGCCACCAGCACAGGACAGGGGGAGTATAGTGAGCAGTTCTTC.

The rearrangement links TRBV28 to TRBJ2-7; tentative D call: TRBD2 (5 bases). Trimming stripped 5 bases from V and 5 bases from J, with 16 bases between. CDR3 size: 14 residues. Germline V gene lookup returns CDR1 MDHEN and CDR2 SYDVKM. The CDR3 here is CASSPSRAIDEQYF. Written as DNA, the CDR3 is TGTGCCAGCAGTCCCTCGAGGGCCATAGACGAGCAGTACTTC. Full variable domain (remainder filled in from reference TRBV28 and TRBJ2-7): DVKVTQSSRYLVKRTGEKVFLECVQDMDHENMFWYRQDPGLGLRLIYFSYDVKMKEKGDIPEGYSVSREKKERFSLILESASTNQTSMYLCASSPSRAIDEQYFGPGTRLTVT.

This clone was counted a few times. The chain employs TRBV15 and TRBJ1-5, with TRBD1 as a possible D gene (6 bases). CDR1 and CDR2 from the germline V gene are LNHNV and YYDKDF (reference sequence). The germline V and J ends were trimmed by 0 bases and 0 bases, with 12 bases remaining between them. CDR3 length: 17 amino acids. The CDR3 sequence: CATSRDRRQDSNQPQHF. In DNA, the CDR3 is TGTGCCACCAGCAGAGATCGAAGACAGGATAGCAATCAGCCCCAGCATTTT.

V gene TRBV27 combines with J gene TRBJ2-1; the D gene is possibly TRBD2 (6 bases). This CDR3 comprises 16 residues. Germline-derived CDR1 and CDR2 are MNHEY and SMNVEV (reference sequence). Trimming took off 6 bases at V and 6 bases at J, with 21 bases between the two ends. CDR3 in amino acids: CASSGLRRGKLNEQFF. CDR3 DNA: TGTGCCAGCAGCGGCCTGCGGCGGGGTAAGCTCAATGAGCAGTTCTTC.

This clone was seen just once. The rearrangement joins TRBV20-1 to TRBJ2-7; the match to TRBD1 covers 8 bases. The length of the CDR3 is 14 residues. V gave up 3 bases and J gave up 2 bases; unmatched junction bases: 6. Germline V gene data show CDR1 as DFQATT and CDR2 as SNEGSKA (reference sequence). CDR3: CSASLDRGTYEQYF. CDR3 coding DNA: TGCAGTGCTAGTTTAGACAGGGGAACCTACGAGCAGTACTTC.

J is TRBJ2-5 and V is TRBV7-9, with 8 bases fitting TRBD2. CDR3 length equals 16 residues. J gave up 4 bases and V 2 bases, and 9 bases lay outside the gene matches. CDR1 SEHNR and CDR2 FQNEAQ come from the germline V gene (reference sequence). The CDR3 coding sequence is TGTGCCAGCAGCTTATGGCAACTAGCGGTTCTAGAGACCCAGTACTTC. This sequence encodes CASSLWQLAVLETQYF. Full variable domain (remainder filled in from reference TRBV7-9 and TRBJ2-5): DTGVSQNPRHKITKRGQNVTFRCDPISEHNRLYWYRQTLGQGPEFLTYFQNEAQLEKSRLLSDRFSAERPKGSFSTLEIQRTEQGDSAMYLCASSLWQLAVLETQYFGPGTRLLVL.

CDR3 in DNA: TGTGCCAGCAGCGCAGGTTTCGGGGGAAACACTGAAGCTTTCTTT. Translation gives CASSAGFGGNTEAFF. The J gene is TRBJ1-1, the V gene TRBV7-9, with a possible D match to TRBD1 (5 bases). The germline V gene encodes CDR1 SEHNR and CDR2 FQNEAQ (reference sequence). V was trimmed by 5 bases and J by 2 bases, leaving 15 bases between them. The CDR3 sequence is 15 residues long.

CDR3 nucleotide sequence: TGTGCCACCAGCAGAGAGAAGCGGGGCCACTACAATGAGCAGTTCTTC. Protein product: CATSREKRGHYNEQFF. J is TRBJ2-1 and V is TRBV15; 7 bases are a match to TRBD2. The length of the CDR3 is 16 residues. The V segment lost 0 bases and the J segment 3 bases; nucleotides outside the gene matches: 5. From germline, CDR1 is LNHNV and CDR2 YYDKDF (reference sequence).

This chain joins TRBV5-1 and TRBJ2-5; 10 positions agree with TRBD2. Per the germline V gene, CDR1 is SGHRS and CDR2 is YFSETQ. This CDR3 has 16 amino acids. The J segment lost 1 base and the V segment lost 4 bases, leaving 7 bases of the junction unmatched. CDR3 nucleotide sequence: TGCGCCAGCAGCCCGGTAGCGGGAGGTTCCCAAGAGACCCAGTACTTC. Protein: CASSPVAGGSQETQYF.

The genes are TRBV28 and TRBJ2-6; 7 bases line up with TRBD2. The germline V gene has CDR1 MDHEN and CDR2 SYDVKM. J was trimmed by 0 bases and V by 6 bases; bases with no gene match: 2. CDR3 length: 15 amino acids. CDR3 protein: CASRGGGSGANVLTF. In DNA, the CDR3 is TGTGCCAGCAGAGGCGGGGGCTCTGGGGCCAACGTCCTGACTTTC.

CDR3 coding DNA: TGTGCCAGCAGCTTAGTGGCGGGATTCTACGAGCAGTACTTC. It specifies CASSLVAGFYEQYF. The chain links TRBV11-2 to TRBJ2-7; TRBD2 is a possible D gene (6 bases). Germline CDR1 reads SGHAT; CDR2 reads FQNNGV. V dropped 1 base and J dropped 3 bases, with 10 bases sitting between them. The CDR3 runs to 14 residues. The complete variable domain, with remaining parts taken from reference TRBV11-2 and TRBJ2-7, reads EAGVAQSPRYKIIEKRQSVAFWCNPISGHATLYWYQQILGQGPKLLIQFQNNGVVDDSQLPKDRFSAERLKGVDSTLKIQPAKLEDSAVYLCASSLVAGFYEQYFGPGTRLTVT.

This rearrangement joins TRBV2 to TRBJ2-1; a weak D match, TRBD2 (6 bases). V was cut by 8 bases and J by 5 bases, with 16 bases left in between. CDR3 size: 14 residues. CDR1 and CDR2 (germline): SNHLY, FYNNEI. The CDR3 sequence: CASSSRDLNNEQFF. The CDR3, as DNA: TGTGCCAGCTCGAGCCGGGACTTAAACAATGAGCAGTTCTTC.

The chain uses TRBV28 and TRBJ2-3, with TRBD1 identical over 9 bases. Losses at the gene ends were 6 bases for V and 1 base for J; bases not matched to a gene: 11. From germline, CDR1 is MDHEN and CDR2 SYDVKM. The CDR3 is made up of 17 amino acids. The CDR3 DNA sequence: TGTGCCAGCAGGATACAGGGGGCGCATTGGGGCACAGATACGCAGTATTTT. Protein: CASRIQGAHWGTDTQYF.

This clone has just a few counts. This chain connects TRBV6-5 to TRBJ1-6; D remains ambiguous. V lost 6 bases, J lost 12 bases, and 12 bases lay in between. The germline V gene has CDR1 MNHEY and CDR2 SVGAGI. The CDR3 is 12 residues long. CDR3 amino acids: CASSLLIGPLHF. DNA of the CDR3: TGTGCCAGCAGCCTTTTAATCGGACCCCTCCACTTT.

The CDR3 is CASSQVKSLRISPLHF. Here the CDR3 DNA reads TGCGCCAGCAGCCAAGTGAAGTCTCTCAGGATATCACCCCTCCACTTT. The rearrangement joins TRBV4-1 to TRBJ1-6; D gene uncertain. Looked up from germline, CDR1 is MGHRA and CDR2 is YSYEKL. Deletions cut 1 base from V and 10 bases from J, with 17 bases between. This CDR3 region has 16 residues.

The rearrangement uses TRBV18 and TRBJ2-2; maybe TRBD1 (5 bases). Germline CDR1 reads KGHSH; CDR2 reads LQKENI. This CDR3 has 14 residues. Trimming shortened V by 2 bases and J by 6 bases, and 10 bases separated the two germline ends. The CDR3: CASSPGAYSGELFF. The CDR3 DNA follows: TGTGCCAGCTCACCAGGGGCTTACTCCGGGGAGCTGTTTTTT.

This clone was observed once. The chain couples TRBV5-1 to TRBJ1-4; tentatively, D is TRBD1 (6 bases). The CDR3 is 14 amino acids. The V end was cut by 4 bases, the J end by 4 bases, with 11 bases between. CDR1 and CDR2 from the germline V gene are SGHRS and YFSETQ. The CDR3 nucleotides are TGCGCCAGCAGCCAGGACAGTCTTAATGAAAAACTGTTTTTT. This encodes CASSQDSLNEKLFF.

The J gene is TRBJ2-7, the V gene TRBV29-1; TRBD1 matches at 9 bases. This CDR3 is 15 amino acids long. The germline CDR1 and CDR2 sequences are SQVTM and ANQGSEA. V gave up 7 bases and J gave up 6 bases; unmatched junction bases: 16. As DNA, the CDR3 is TGCAGCGCTATTAAACCGGGACAGGGAAGGGGCGAGCAGTACTTC. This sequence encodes CSAIKPGQGRGEQYF.

The CDR3 is CASSLGAGAEQYF. CDR3 in DNA: TGTGCCAGCAGCTTAGGGGCAGGGGCCGAGCAGTACTTC. The gene calls are TRBV7-9 and TRBJ2-7; TRBD1 is a possible D gene (6 bases). This CDR3 is 13 amino acids long. V was pared by 1 base and J by 6 bases, with 10 bases between. Germline CDR1 reads SEHNR; CDR2 reads FQNEAQ (reference sequence).

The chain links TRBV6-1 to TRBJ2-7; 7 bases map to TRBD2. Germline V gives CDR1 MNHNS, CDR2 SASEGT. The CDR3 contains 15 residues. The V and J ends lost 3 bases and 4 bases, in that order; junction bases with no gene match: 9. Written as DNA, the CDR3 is TGTGCCAGCAGTGAGAGCCTAGCGGAGCCTTACGAGCAGTACTTC. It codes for CASSESLAEPYEQYF.

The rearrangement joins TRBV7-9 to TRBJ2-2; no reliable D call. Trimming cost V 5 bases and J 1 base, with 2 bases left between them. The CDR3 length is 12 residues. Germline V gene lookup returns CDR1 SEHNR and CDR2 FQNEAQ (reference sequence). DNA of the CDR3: TGTGCCAGCAGCCTGAACACCGGGGAGCTGTTTTTT. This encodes CASSLNTGELFF.

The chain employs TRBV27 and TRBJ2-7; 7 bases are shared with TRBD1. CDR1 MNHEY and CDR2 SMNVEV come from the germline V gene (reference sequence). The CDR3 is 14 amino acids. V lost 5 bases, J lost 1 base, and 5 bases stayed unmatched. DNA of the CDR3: TGTGCCAGCAGTACGACAGGGATTTCCTACGAGCAGTACTTC. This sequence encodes CASSTTGISYEQYF.

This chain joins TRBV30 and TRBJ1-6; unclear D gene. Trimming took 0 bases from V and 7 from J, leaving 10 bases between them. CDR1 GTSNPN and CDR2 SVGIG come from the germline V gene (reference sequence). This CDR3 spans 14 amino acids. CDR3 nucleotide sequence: TGTGCCTGGAGTGTACAGACAACGAATTCACCCCTCCACTTT. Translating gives CAWSVQTTNSPLHF.

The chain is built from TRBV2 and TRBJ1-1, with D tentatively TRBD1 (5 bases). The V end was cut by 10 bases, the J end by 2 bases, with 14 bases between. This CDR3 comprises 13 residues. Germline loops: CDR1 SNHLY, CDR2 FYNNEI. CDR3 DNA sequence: TGTGCCATCCCGGGGGAGGAAAACACTGAAGCTTTCTTT. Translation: CAIPGEENTEAFF.

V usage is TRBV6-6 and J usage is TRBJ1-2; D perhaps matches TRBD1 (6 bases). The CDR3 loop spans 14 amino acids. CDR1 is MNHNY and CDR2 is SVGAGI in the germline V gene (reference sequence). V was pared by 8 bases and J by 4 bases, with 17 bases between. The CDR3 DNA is TGTGCCAGCGGGAGGGGGGACAAACTCTATGGCTACACCTTC. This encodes CASGRGDKLYGYTF.

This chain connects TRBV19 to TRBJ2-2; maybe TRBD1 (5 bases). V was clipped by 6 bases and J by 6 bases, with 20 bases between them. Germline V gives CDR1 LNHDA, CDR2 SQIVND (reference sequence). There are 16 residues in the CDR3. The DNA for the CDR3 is TGTGCCAGTAGCACCCAGAACCTCCTGACAGCCGGGGAGCTGTTTTTT. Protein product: CASSTQNLLTAGELFF.

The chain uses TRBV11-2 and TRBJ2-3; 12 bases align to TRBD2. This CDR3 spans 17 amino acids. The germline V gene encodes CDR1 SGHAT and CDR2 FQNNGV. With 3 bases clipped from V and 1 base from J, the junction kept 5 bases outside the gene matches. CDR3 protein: CASSFASGRARTDTQYF. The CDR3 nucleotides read TGTGCCAGCAGCTTCGCTAGCGGGAGGGCCCGCACAGATACGCAGTATTTT. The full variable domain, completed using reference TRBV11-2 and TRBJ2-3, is EAGVAQSPRYKIIEKRQSVAFWCNPISGHATLYWYQQILGQGPKLLIQFQNNGVVDDSQLPKDRFSAERLKGVDSTLKIQPAKLEDSAVYLCASSFASGRARTDTQYFGPGTRLTVL.